This paragraph reports one T cell receptor (beta chain). This entry is derived from a study of technical replicates of blood from a few donors. Some clones are missing from TCRdb's copy, which holds only in-frame ones; the method was immunoSEQ multiplex PCR. The sample yields tens of thousands of clones, around 94% seen once. The germline CDR1 and CDR2 sequences are SGHTA and FQGTGA. The V and J ends lost 1 base and 8 bases, in that order; junction bases with no gene match: 5. The CDR3 totals 14 residues. This TCR came from a human donor in good health. The sequenced material came from T cells isolated from PBMCs. This chain connects TRBV7-3 to TRBJ2-1; 7 nucleotides match TRBD2. The CDR3 loop is CASSLRAGAHEQFF. In nucleotides, the CDR3 is TGTGCCAGCAGCTTAAGGGCGGGAGCGCATGAGCAGTTCTTC.